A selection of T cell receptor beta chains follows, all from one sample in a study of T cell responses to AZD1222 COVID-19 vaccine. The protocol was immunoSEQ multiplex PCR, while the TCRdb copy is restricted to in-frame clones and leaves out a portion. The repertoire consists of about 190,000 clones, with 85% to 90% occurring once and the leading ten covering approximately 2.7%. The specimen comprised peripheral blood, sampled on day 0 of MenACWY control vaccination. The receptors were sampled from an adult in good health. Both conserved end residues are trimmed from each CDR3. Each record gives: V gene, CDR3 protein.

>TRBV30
AWTKAGLASETQY
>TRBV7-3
ASSPTGTRGTEAF
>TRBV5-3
ARNGSGRLDTQY
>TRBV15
ATSRRDRWSSGANVLT
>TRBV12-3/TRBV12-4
ASSGTPNYGYT
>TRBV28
ASIKAGTGSEQY
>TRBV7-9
ASSWPSGQGAF
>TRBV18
ASSPPVQGLTGANVLT
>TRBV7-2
ASSFQDSYEQY
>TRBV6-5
ASSHVSSGYT
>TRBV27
ASSTLLAPSYEQY
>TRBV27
ASRAGLSNQPQH
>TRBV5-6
ASSLDAGASNYGYT
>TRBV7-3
ASSPLRGLRDTQY
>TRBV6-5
ASSLIGSWSNQPQH
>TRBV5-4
ASSPPPGEQGTAEAF
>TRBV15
ATSPGPGTEDTEAF
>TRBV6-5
ASSYSKGGTEAF
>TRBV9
ASSAPTGRNEQF
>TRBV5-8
ASSERQGGRREKLF
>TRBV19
ASSMDGASPLH
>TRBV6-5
ASEQGYYGYT
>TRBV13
ASSPGGGYGYT
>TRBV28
ASVPGLNQPQH
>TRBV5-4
ASSPRGGAAYNEQF
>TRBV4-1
ASSQDRVSVTGELF